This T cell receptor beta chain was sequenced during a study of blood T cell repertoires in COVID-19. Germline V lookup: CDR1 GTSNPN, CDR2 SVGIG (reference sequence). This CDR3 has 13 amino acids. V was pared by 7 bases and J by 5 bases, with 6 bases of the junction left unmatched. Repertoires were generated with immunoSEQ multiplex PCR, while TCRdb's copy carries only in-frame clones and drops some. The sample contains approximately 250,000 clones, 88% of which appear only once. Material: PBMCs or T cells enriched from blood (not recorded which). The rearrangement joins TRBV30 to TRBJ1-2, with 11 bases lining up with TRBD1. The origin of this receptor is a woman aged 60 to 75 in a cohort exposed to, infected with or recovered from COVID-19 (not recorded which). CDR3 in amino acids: CASNWDRGYGYTF. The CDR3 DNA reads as TGTGCCTCTAATTGGGACAGGGGGTATGGCTACACCTTC. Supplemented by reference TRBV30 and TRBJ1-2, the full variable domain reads SQTIHQWPATLVQPVGSPLSLECTVEGTSNPNLYWYRQAAGRGLQLLFYSVGIGQISSEVPQNLSASRPQDRQFILSSKKLLLSDSGFYLCASNWDRGYGYTFGSGTRLTVV.